Below, 5 T cell receptor beta chains from the same sample are listed, as sequenced in a study of PD-L1 blockade in urothelial cancer. TCRdb's table, derived via immunoSEQ multiplex PCR, lists solely in-frame clones and lacks some. This table has roughly 110,000 clones, approximately 90% appearing once. The time point here: peripheral blood 6 weeks after treatment start. This specimen consisted of PBMCs, obtained around atezolizumab (anti-PD-L1) treatment. The receptors originated from a man in his 60s with urothelial cancer.

The V and J genes are TRBV6-5 and TRBJ1-2; D unclear. Germline V gene lookup returns CDR1 MNHEY and CDR2 SVGAGI. V shed 6 bases and J shed 7 bases, with 21 bases lying between them. There are 15 residues in the CDR3. CDR3 residues: CASSPGIPEFSGYTF. The DNA of the CDR3 is TGTGCCAGCAGCCCCGGGATTCCGGAATTTAGTGGCTACACCTTC.

This chain uses TRBV6-5 with TRBJ2-5; D is perhaps TRBD2 (7 bases). V was pared by 0 bases and J by 2 bases, with 10 bases between. Germline V gives CDR1 MNHEY, CDR2 SVGAGI. The CDR3 contains 15 residues. The chain's CDR3 is CASSYSGGLQETQYF. CDR3 sequence (DNA): TGTGCCAGCAGTTACTCGGGGGGGCTTCAAGAGACCCAGTACTTC.

The J gene is TRBJ1-6, the V gene TRBV14, with TRBD1 identical over 8 bases. Germline lookup yields CDR1 SGHDN and CDR2 FVKESK. V shed 5 bases, J shed 7 bases, and the junction held 13 bases outside the gene matches. This CDR3 is 17 amino acids long. CDR3 protein: CASSVTPAGGWNSPLHF. The CDR3 DNA reads as TGTGCCAGCAGCGTGACACCAGCAGGGGGCTGGAATTCACCCCTCCACTTT.

The V call is TRBV4-2, the J call TRBJ1-2, with D possibly being TRBD1 (5 bases). With 0 bases removed from V and 6 bases from J, the gap between germline ends came to 11 bases. Looked up from germline, CDR1 is LGHNA and CDR2 is YNFKEQ. CDR3 length: 14 amino acids. CDR3 DNA: TGTGCCAGCAGCCAAGATAGGGAAGGGGATGGCTACACCTTC. Translating it yields CASSQDREGDGYTF.

CDR3 sequence (DNA): TGTGCCAGCAGTTTCGGTTATGGCTACACCTTC. Amino acids: CASSFGYGYTF. The J gene is TRBJ1-2, the V gene TRBV2; D unclear. Germline CDR1 is SNHLY and CDR2 is FYNNEI. This CDR3 is built from 11 residues. With 5 bases removed from V and 5 bases from J, the gap between germline ends came to 6 bases. Variable domain in full (rest from reference TRBV2 and TRBJ1-2): EPEVTQTPSHQVTQMGQEVILRCVPISNHLYFYWYRQILGQKVEFLVSFYNNEISEKSEIFDDQFSVERPDGSNFTLKIRSTKLEDSAMYFCASSFGYGYTFGSGTRLTVV.